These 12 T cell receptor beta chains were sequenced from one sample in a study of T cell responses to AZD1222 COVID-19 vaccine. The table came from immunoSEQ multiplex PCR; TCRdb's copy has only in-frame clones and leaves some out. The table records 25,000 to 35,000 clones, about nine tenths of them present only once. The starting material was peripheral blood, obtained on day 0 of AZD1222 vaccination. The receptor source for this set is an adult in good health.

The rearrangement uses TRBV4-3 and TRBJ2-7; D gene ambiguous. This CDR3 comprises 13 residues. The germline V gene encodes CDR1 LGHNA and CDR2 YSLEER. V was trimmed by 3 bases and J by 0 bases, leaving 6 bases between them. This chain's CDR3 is CASSHTRSYEQYF. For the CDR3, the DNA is TGCGCCAGCAGCCATACCCGCTCCTACGAGCAGTACTTC.

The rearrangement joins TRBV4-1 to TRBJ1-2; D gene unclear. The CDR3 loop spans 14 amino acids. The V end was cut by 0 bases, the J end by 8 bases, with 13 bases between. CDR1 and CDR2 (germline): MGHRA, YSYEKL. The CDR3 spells CASSQDKGLRGYTF. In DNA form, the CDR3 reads TGCGCCAGCAGCCAAGATAAGGGTCTGAGAGGCTACACCTTC.

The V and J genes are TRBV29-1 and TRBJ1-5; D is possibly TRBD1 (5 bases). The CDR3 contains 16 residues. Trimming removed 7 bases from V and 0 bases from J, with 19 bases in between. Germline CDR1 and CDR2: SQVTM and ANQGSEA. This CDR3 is CSAGVLGADSNQPQHF. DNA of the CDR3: TGCAGCGCTGGTGTGTTAGGGGCAGATAGCAATCAGCCCCAGCATTTT.

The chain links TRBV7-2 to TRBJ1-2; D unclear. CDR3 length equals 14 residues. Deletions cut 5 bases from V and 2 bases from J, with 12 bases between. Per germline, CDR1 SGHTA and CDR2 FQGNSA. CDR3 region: CASSAGRANYGYTF. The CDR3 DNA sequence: TGTGCCAGCAGCGCGGGTCGCGCCAACTATGGCTACACCTTC.

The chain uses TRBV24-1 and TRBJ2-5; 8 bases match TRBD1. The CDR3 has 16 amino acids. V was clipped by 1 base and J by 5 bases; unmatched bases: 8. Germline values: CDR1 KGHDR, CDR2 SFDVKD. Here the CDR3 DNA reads TGTGCCACCAGTGATTTCGGGCAGGGGGCACGGGAGACCCAGTACTTC. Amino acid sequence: CATSDFGQGARETQYF.

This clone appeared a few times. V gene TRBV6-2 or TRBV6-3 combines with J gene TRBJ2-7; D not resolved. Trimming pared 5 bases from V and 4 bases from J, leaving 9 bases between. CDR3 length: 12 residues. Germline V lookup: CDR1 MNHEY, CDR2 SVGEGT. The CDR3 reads CASSRTAYEQYF. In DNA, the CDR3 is TGTGCCAGCAGTCGAACAGCTTACGAGCAGTACTTC.

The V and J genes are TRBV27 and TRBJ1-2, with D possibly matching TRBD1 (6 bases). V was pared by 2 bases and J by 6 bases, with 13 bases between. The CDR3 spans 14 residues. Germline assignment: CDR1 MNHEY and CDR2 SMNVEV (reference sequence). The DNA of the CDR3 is TGTGCCAGCAGTTTAATAGCCAGGGGCGATGGCTACACCTTC. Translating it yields CASSLIARGDGYTF.

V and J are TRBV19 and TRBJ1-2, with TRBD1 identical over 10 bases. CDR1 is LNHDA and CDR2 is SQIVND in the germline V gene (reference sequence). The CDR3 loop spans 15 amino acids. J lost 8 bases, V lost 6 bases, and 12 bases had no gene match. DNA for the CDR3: TGTGCCAGTAGCGCACTCGGACAGGGGGAATCGGGCTACACCTTC. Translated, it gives CASSALGQGESGYTF.

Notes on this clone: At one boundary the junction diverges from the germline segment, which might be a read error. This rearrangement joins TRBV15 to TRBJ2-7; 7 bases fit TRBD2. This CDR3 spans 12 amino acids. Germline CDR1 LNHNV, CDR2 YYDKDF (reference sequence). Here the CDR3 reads CATSRDGTKSRF. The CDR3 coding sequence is TGTGCCACCAGCAGAGACGGGACTAAGTCGCGCTTC.

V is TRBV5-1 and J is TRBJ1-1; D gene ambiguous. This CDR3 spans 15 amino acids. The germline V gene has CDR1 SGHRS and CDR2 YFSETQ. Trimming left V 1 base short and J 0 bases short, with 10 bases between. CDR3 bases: TGCGCCAGCAGCTTGAGGCCAGCTATGAACACTGAAGCTTTCTTT. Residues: CASSLRPAMNTEAFF.

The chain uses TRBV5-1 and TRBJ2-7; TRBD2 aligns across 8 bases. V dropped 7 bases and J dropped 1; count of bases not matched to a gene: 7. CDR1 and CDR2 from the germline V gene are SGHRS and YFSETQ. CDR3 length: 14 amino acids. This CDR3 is CASGRTSSSYEQYF. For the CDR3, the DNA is TGCGCCAGCGGCCGGACTAGCTCTTCCTACGAGCAGTACTTC.

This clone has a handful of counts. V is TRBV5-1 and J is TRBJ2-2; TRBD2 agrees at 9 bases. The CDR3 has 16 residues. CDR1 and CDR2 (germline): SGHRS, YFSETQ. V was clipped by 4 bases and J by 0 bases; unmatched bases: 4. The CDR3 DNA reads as TGCGCCAGCAGCCCGCTAGCGGGGCCGAACACCGGGGAGCTGTTTTTT. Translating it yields CASSPLAGPNTGELFF. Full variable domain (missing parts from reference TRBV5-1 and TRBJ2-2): KAGVTQTPRYLIKTRGQQVTLSCSPISGHRSVSWYQQTPGQGLQFLFEYFSETQRNKGNFPGRFSGRQFSNSRSEMNVSTLELGDSALYLCASSPLAGPNTGELFFGEGSRLTVL.